The next 7 T cell receptor beta chains were all read from a single sample in a study of shared clonotypes between healthy human individuals. Profiling relied on immunoSEQ multiplex PCR, and the TCRdb table lists in-frame clones only, not all of them. The sample yields around 1.4 million clones, around 98.5% seen once. Specimen: naive CD4+ T cells sorted from blood. Subset in this sample: CD45RA+ positively selected. The receptors derive from a man younger than 40 in good health.

The genes are TRBV6-1 and TRBJ2-5, with no clear D. Deletions cut 0 bases from V and 9 bases from J, with 5 bases between. This CDR3 has 11 residues. Germline V gives CDR1 MNHNS, CDR2 SASEGT. In DNA, the CDR3 is TGTGCCAGCAGTGAAGCCGGCTCCCAGTACTTC. Its translation is CASSEAGSQYF.

A note on this clone: Other DNA sequences from this sample encode an identical CDR3 as well. V usage is TRBV5-1 and J usage is TRBJ2-2; D is undetermined. Trimming took off 0 bases at V and 2 bases at J, with 5 bases between the two ends. CDR1 is SGHRS, CDR2 YFSETQ, per germline. The CDR3 runs 14 residues. The CDR3 region is CASSLGQNTGELFF. The CDR3 coding sequence is TGCGCCAGCAGCTTGGGACAAAACACCGGGGAGCTGTTTTTT.

The chain carries TRBV29-1 and TRBJ2-1; tentative D call: TRBD2 (6 bases). Germline values: CDR1 SQVTM, CDR2 ANQGSEA. This CDR3 is built from 14 residues. V lost 4 bases, J lost 4 bases, and 14 bases lay in between. The CDR3 protein is CSVAFLAAYNEQFF. CDR3 coding DNA: TGCAGCGTTGCGTTCTTAGCGGCATACAATGAGCAGTTCTTC.

J is TRBJ2-7 and V is TRBV11-2; the match to TRBD1 covers 10 bases. Per the germline V gene, CDR1 is SGHAT and CDR2 is FQNNGV. The CDR3 runs 13 residues. Trimming took 6 bases from V and 5 from J; bases not matched to a gene: 4. The CDR3 loop reads CASRRQGANEQYF. The CDR3 nucleotides are TGTGCCAGCAGAAGACAGGGGGCCAACGAGCAGTACTTC.

The rearrangement uses TRBV7-9 and TRBJ1-2; D ambiguous. Trimming took 5 bases from V and 2 from J, leaving 9 bases between them. Germline CDR1 and CDR2: SEHNR and FQNEAQ (reference sequence). CDR3 size: 13 residues. Written as DNA, the CDR3 is TGTGCCAGCAGCCCCGATCTGAACTATGGCTACACCTTC. Translation: CASSPDLNYGYTF.

V usage is TRBV28 and J usage is TRBJ1-2; 9 bases fit TRBD1. Germline lookup yields CDR1 MDHEN and CDR2 SYDVKM. This CDR3 region has 15 residues. The ends lost 4 bases at V and 4 bases at J; junction bases unmatched: 7. The CDR3 DNA follows: TGTGCCAGCAGTTATCCACAGGGGGCATCCTATGGCTACACCTTC. It specifies CASSYPQGASYGYTF.

The chain couples TRBV2 to TRBJ2-7; no definite D call. The germline V gene encodes CDR1 SNHLY and CDR2 FYNNEI. The CDR3 runs to 15 residues. V lost 7 bases, J lost 0 bases, and 16 bases lay in between. The CDR3 DNA sequence: TGTGCCAGCAACCAACAAAGGGCTAGCTCCTACGAGCAGTACTTC. As protein: CASNQQRASSYEQYF.